This T cell receptor beta chain was found in a study of beta chain features in type 1 diabetes. Overall study: All samples together contributed 90 million to 110 million sorted cells for examination. Points from the study as a whole: In cDNA sequencing, cells with high TCR expression could be over-represented. Shortening of TCRB CDR3s, moderate but significant, appeared in all four CD4+ subsets of Type 1 diabetes patients.

CDR1 SGHTA and CDR2 FQGTGA come from the germline V gene. The CDR3 is 14 amino acids. V lost 5 bases and J 9 bases, leaving 17 bases between the germline ends. The investigators reverse transcribed all of the isolated RNA, so they sequenced expressed TCRB transcripts. This table comes from immunoSEQ multiplex PCR, and its TCRdb copy is limited to in-frame clones, with some not included. This table has under 800,000 clones, 15% to 17% appearing once. Concerning this clone itself: The antigen is not known.

The receptor was isolated from a young man in good health. Source material: naive CD4+ T cells from blood. The gene calls are TRBV7-3 and TRBJ2-4; a possible D gene is TRBD2 (6 bases). The CDR3 DNA reads TGTGCCAGCAGCCCGAGACGGGTGCGGGGCATTCAGTACTTC. Translated, it gives CASSPRRVRGIQYF.